The present T cell receptor beta chain was sequenced within a study of Graves' ophthalmopathy and Graves' hyperthyroidism. Study as a whole: Ahead of any treatment, peripheral blood was obtained at the initial diagnosis.

This clonotype has ten or more counts. Per germline, CDR1 MNHNS and CDR2 SASEGT. CDR3 size: 14 residues. The ends were cut back, 6 bases at V and 3 bases at J, with 14 bases in the middle. TCR beta CDR3 regions were amplified from RNA transcripts. First-round RT-PCR used HTBI primers; second-round multiplex PCR followed. Each CDR3 protein is one row after TCRdb ran MiXCR on the multiplex PCR reads. The sample yields 400,000 to 450,000 distinct CDR3 sequences, roughly 21% seen once. The source material was peripheral blood. J is TRBJ1-2 and V is TRBV6-1, with D hard to call. This clonotype originated in a woman under 30 with stable Graves' hyperthyroidism. The DNA for the CDR3 is TGTGCCAGCAGGATTTCTTGGAAGTACTATGGCTACACCTTC. This codes for CASRISWKYYGYTF.